A single sample gave rise to the 18 T cell receptor beta chains below, sequenced in a study of T-cell memory formation after mild COVID-19. TCRdb analysed the 5' RACE reads with MiXCR anew, one entry per CDR3 protein. The data show 200,000 or so distinct CDR3 sequences, roughly 16% seen once. Sequencing was done on a sample of PBMCs or a T cell subset sorted from them (not recorded which). The source is an adult woman who had mild COVID-19 (a few samples of this study predate the infection). Cell type and time point are not known.

In its sample, this clonotype was seen a few times. This sequence joins TRBV6-5 and TRBJ1-2; 8 nucleotides match TRBD1. Trimming cost V 6 bases and J 8 bases; bases outside gene matches: 8. The CDR3 sequence is 13 residues long. CDR1 and CDR2 from the germline V gene are MNHEY and SVGAGI. The CDR3 here is CASSPGTGRGYTF. In DNA form, the CDR3 reads TGTGCCAGCAGCCCCGGGACAGGACGAGGCTACACCTTC.

This rearrangement joins TRBV7-9 to TRBJ1-1, with D unresolved. Germline CDR1 SEHNR, CDR2 FQNEAQ (reference sequence). The CDR3 runs 13 residues. V was clipped by 1 base and J by 7 bases, with 10 bases between them. The CDR3 sequence is CASSLERGYEAFF. The CDR3, as DNA: TGTGCCAGCAGCTTAGAACGAGGCTATGAAGCTTTCTTT.

The CDR3 sequence is CASSLGYSNLHNEQFF. The CDR3 region has the DNA TGCGCCAGCAGCTTGGGTTACAGCAACCTACACAATGAGCAGTTCTTC. The chain employs TRBV5-1 and TRBJ2-1; D is uncertain. V lost 0 bases to trimming and J lost 5 bases, with 15 bases between them. The length of the CDR3 is 16 residues. Germline values: CDR1 SGHRS, CDR2 YFSETQ.

The rearrangement uses TRBV20-1 and TRBJ1-1; D is perhaps TRBD1 (5 bases). Germline assignment: CDR1 DFQATT and CDR2 SNEGSKA (reference sequence). V was cut by 8 bases and J by 9 bases, with 22 bases left in between. The length of the CDR3 is 13 residues. The CDR3 protein is CSPNQSGQAQAFF. CDR3 in DNA: TGCAGTCCGAACCAGTCGGGGCAGGCCCAAGCTTTCTTT.

This clonotype has a handful of counts. The chain links TRBV11-3 to TRBJ2-5; TRBD1 or TRBD2 may be the D gene (5 bases each). Trimming left V 5 bases short and J 1 base short, with 14 bases between. Germline V gene lookup returns CDR1 SGHNT and CDR2 YENEEA. The CDR3 has 15 residues. The CDR3 DNA reads TGTGCCAGCAGCCGCACGAGAGGGGCCCAAGAGACCCAGTACTTC. Its translation: CASSRTRGAQETQYF.

This clonotype was seen only a few times. The chain joins TRBV4-3 to TRBJ2-1; 10 bases are a match to TRBD1. Germline V CDR1 and CDR2: LGHNA, YSLEER. Losses at the gene ends were 8 bases for V and 3 bases for J; bases not matched to a gene: 7. The CDR3 runs 15 residues. The CDR3 region has the DNA TGCGCCAGCGCCCACCGGGACAGGGGCTACAATGAGCAGTTCTTC. Translated, it gives CASAHRDRGYNEQFF.

The chain links TRBV10-3 to TRBJ2-7; no definite D call. Germline CDR1 reads ENHRY; CDR2 reads SYGVKD. The CDR3 is 12 residues long. The V end lost 3 bases, the J end lost 6 bases, and 9 bases lay between the germline ends. The CDR3 sequence is CAISDRRGEQYF. Here the CDR3 DNA reads TGTGCCATCAGTGACCGGCGCGGCGAGCAGTACTTC.

This clonotype appeared a few times. This sequence joins TRBV12-3 or TRBV12-4 and TRBJ1-2; D not resolved. V lost 5 bases to trimming and J lost 3 bases, with 10 bases between them. The CDR3 contains 13 residues. This chain's CDR3 is CASSHQPHYGYTF. The CDR3 nucleotides read TGTGCCAGCAGTCACCAACCCCACTATGGCTACACCTTC.

J is TRBJ2-3 and V is TRBV5-1, with TRBD1 identical over 7 bases. Trimming cost V 4 bases and J 1 base; bases outside gene matches: 3. Per germline, CDR1 SGHRS and CDR2 YFSETQ. This CDR3 contains 14 residues. The CDR3, as DNA: TGCGCCAGCAGCCACGGACAGGGCACAGATACGCAGTATTTT. Encoded protein: CASSHGQGTDTQYF.

This clonotype was counted at least ten times. This sequence joins TRBV2 and TRBJ2-1, with 7 bases lining up with TRBD2. The length of the CDR3 is 14 residues. J lost 6 bases, V lost 3 bases, and 5 bases had no gene match. Germline V gives CDR1 SNHLY, CDR2 FYNNEI. In DNA form, the CDR3 reads TGTGCCAGCAGTGACAGTGCGGGAGTCAATGAGCAGTTCTTC. Encoded protein: CASSDSAGVNEQFF. Supplemented by reference TRBV2 and TRBJ2-1, the full variable domain reads EPEVTQTPSHQVTQMGQEVILRCVPISNHLYFYWYRQILGQKVEFLVSFYNNEISEKSEIFDDQFSVERPDGSNFTLKIRSTKLEDSAMYFCASSDSAGVNEQFFGPGTRLTVL.

This clonotype showed up just a few times. J is TRBJ1-6 and V is TRBV12-3 or TRBV12-4; 10 bases are a match to TRBD1. The CDR3 loop spans 16 amino acids. V dropped 5 bases and J dropped 8; count of bases not matched to a gene: 9. DNA of the CDR3: TGTGCCAGCAGTCCCGACAGGGGGCGAGACTATTCACCCCTCCACTTT. Protein sequence: CASSPDRGRDYSPLHF.

This clonotype has just a few counts. The rearrangement joins TRBV4-1 to TRBJ2-2; TRBD1 or TRBD2 may be the D gene (6 bases each). Trimming removed 5 bases at V and 3 bases at J, with 10 bases between. The CDR3 totals 14 residues. Germline CDR1 MGHRA, CDR2 YSYEKL. The CDR3 region has the DNA TGCGCCAGCAGCAAAAGGGGGGACACCGGGGAGCTGTTTTTT. Translating gives CASSKRGDTGELFF.

The chain carries TRBV4-3 and TRBJ1-2; TRBD1 might be the D (5 bases). In germline, CDR1 is LGHNA, CDR2 YSLEER. V was trimmed by 5 bases and J by 0 bases, leaving 13 bases between them. The CDR3 is made up of 15 amino acids. DNA of the CDR3: TGCGCCAGCAGCTACAGCCGACAGACTAACTATGGCTACACCTTC. Its protein is CASSYSRQTNYGYTF.

This clonotype was detected many times. The chain carries TRBV5-1 and TRBJ2-5; 8 bases map to TRBD1. The V and J ends lost 4 bases and 2 bases, in that order; junction bases with no gene match: 10. Germline V gene lookup returns CDR1 SGHRS and CDR2 YFSETQ. This CDR3 region has 16 residues. CDR3 amino acids: CASSLAPGQAQETQYF. The CDR3 coding sequence is TGCGCCAGCAGCCTTGCCCCGGGACAGGCGCAAGAGACCCAGTACTTC. The full variable domain, in which reference TRBV5-1 and TRBJ2-5 provide the parts outside the CDR3, is KAGVTQTPRYLIKTRGQQVTLSCSPISGHRSVSWYQQTPGQGLQFLFEYFSETQRNKGNFPGRFSGRQFSNSRSEMNVSTLELGDSALYLCASSLAPGQAQETQYFGPGTRLLVL.

This clonotype was seen a handful of times. The V call is TRBV7-2, the J call TRBJ2-7; D unclear. The CDR3 runs 14 residues. CDR1 is SGHTA and CDR2 is FQGNSA in the germline V gene. Trimming took 2 bases from V and 1 from J, leaving 9 bases between them. Here the CDR3 reads CASSLSAGSYEQYF. The CDR3, as DNA: TGTGCCAGCAGCTTAAGTGCCGGATCCTACGAGCAGTACTTC.

There are a few counts of this clonotype. This rearrangement joins TRBV6-5 to TRBJ2-3, with 11 bases matching TRBD2. The trim removed 5 bases at V and 3 bases at J, leaving 7 bases unmatched. CDR1 and CDR2 from the germline V gene are MNHEY and SVGAGI. The CDR3 loop spans 16 amino acids. The CDR3 nucleotides read TGTGCCAGCAGTCGCAATATAGCGGGAGGGACAGATACGCAGTATTTT. This codes for CASSRNIAGGTDTQYF.

This clonotype came up a few times. CDR3: CASLGRLITEAFF. CDR3 DNA: TGTGCCAGCCTTGGCCGACTAATCACTGAAGCTTTCTTT. The rearrangement uses TRBV12-3 or TRBV12-4 and TRBJ1-1; no definite D call. V was cut by 8 bases and J by 4 bases, with 14 bases left in between. This CDR3 has 13 residues.

The rearrangement links TRBV30 to TRBJ1-2; D call uncertain. From germline, CDR1 is GTSNPN and CDR2 SVGIG (reference sequence). This CDR3 contains 12 residues. V shed 0 bases and J shed 1 base, with 3 bases lying between them. For the CDR3, the DNA is TGTGCCTGGAGTGTGATTAACTATGGCTACACCTTC. It codes for CAWSVINYGYTF. The complete variable domain, with remaining parts taken from reference TRBV30 and TRBJ1-2, reads SQTIHQWPATLVQPVGSPLSLECTVEGTSNPNLYWYRQAAGRGLQLLFYSVGIGQISSEVPQNLSASRPQDRQFILSSKKLLLSDSGFYLCAWSVINYGYTFGSGTRLTVV.